This passage covers 18 T cell receptor beta chains from one sample sequenced in a study of regulatory T cells in long-lasting Graves disease. HTBI primers from iRepertoire and Arm-PCR of CDR3 regions yielded the TCR beta libraries. Using its own MiXCR run on the multiplex PCR reads, TCRdb lists one record per CDR3 protein. The data contain 360,000 or so distinct CDR3 sequences, roughly 17% of them singletons. Time point specified: newly diagnosed GD, antithyroid drugs for less than 3 months. The TCR library was made from RNA that had been extracted from PBMCs in TRIzol. These data are also associated with another study on T cells in Graves' hyperthyroidism and ophthalmopathy.

Sequenced material: peripheral blood mononuclear cells (PBMCs), taken at new diagnosis, from a patient treated with antithyroid drugs. These receptors all stem from a woman under 30 with Graves disease.

Of note for this clonotype: The junction differs from germline at one of its ends, possibly a read error. This chain joins TRBV27 and TRBJ1-5, with D perhaps matching TRBD1 (5 bases). Germline loops: CDR1 MNHEY, CDR2 SMNVEV (reference sequence). The CDR3 loop spans 14 amino acids. Here the CDR3 DNA reads TGTACCAGCAGTTTTGGAGGGGATGGTCAGCCCCAGCATTTT. It codes for CTSSFGGDGQPQHF.

There are many counts of this clonotype. V and J are TRBV7-2 and TRBJ1-1; 7 bases map to TRBD1. The CDR3 length is 14 residues. Per germline, CDR1 SGHTA and CDR2 FQGNSA. V lost 4 bases, J lost 5 bases, and 7 bases stayed unmatched. CDR3 protein: CASSSGGGATEAFF. The CDR3 DNA reads as TGTGCCAGCAGCTCAGGAGGGGGCGCGACTGAAGCTTTCTTT.

The chain recombines TRBV2 with TRBJ2-2; weak D call: TRBD2 (6 bases). V lost 3 bases and J 7 bases, leaving 18 bases between the germline ends. The CDR3 contains 16 residues. Germline CDR1 reads SNHLY; CDR2 reads FYNNEI. The CDR3 is CASSELSGLRGGELFF. The CDR3, as DNA: TGTGCCAGCAGTGAGTTGTCGGGACTCAGAGGCGGGGAGCTGTTTTTT.

This clonotype was recorded at least ten times. The chain couples TRBV2 to TRBJ2-1, with 11 nucleotides matching TRBD2. The CDR3 has 16 amino acids. V lost 6 bases to trimming and J lost 2 bases; unmatched junction nucleotides: 6. Germline assignment: CDR1 SNHLY and CDR2 FYNNEI. CDR3 bases: TGTGCCAGCAGCCAAGTGGGACTAGCGGCCTACAATGAGCAGTTCTTC. Its protein is CASSQVGLAAYNEQFF.

Ten or more counts support this clonotype. The rearrangement joins TRBV2 to TRBJ1-4, with unresolved D. The germline V gene encodes CDR1 SNHLY and CDR2 FYNNEI. This CDR3 contains 13 residues. V was clipped by 4 bases and J by 12 bases, with 15 bases between them. CDR3 sequence: CASSGPYGDELFF. The CDR3 DNA reads as TGTGCCAGCAGTGGTCCCTACGGGGATGAACTGTTTTTT. The whole variable domain, filled in from reference TRBV2 and TRBJ1-4, reads EPEVTQTPSHQVTQMGQEVILRCVPISNHLYFYWYRQILGQKVEFLVSFYNNEISEKSEIFDDQFSVERPDGSNFTLKIRSTKLEDSAMYFCASSGPYGDELFFGSGTQLSVL.

This clonotype has ten or more counts. J is TRBJ1-2 and V is TRBV2; 7 bases agree with TRBD1. This CDR3 contains 17 residues. Losses at the gene ends were 3 bases for V and 0 bases for J; bases not matched to a gene: 10. Germline loops: CDR1 SNHLY, CDR2 FYNNEI. The CDR3 DNA follows: TGTGCCAGCAGTGACATGAGACAGGGATGGACTAACTATGGCTACACCTTC. It specifies CASSDMRQGWTNYGYTF. The full variable domain, completed using reference TRBV2 and TRBJ1-2, is EPEVTQTPSHQVTQMGQEVILRCVPISNHLYFYWYRQILGQKVEFLVSFYNNEISEKSEIFDDQFSVERPDGSNFTLKIRSTKLEDSAMYFCASSDMRQGWTNYGYTFGSGTRLTVV.

This clonotype was counted a few times. The chain links TRBV4-2 to TRBJ1-1; no reliable D call. This CDR3 has 14 residues. V lost 5 bases to trimming and J lost 5 bases, with 15 bases between them. CDR1 LGHNA and CDR2 YNFKEQ come from the germline V gene. CDR3 nucleotides: TGTGCCAGCAGCTTACCCGAGCCGGGGACTGAAGCTTTCTTT. This translates into CASSLPEPGTEAFF.

This clonotype was recorded many times. CDR3 amino acids: CASRPDGSPYEQYF. The CDR3 DNA is TGCGCCAGCAGACCTGACGGGAGCCCCTACGAGCAGTACTTC. This chain links TRBV5-1 with TRBJ2-7; weak D call: TRBD2 (6 bases). The V and J ends lost 5 bases and 2 bases respectively, with 14 bases between them. The CDR3 spans 14 residues. Germline assignment: CDR1 SGHRS and CDR2 YFSETQ.

This clonotype has ten or more counts. The chain is built from TRBV3-1 and TRBJ2-5, with 9 bases lining up with TRBD2. Germline V lookup: CDR1 LGHDT, CDR2 YNNKEL (reference sequence). This CDR3 is 15 amino acids long. The V gene end was trimmed by 2 bases and the J gene end by 3 bases; junction bases not matched to a gene: 4. The CDR3 reads CASSQTGTSKETQYF. The CDR3 nucleotides are TGTGCCAGCAGCCAAACCGGGACTAGCAAAGAGACCCAGTACTTC.

This clonotype appeared many times. V gene TRBV5-1 combines with J gene TRBJ2-3; no reliable D call. The CDR3 totals 18 residues. Germline V CDR1 and CDR2: SGHRS, YFSETQ. Deletions cut 0 bases from V and 6 bases from J, with 23 bases between. The CDR3: CASSLGVRSSPQADTQYF. CDR3 nucleotides: TGCGCCAGCAGCTTGGGGGTCAGATCCTCACCACAAGCGGATACGCAGTATTTT.

This clonotype came up a few times. The CDR3 here is CASSWGGDTQYF. For the CDR3, the DNA is TGTGCCAGCAGCTGGGGCGGAGATACGCAGTATTTT. J is TRBJ2-3 and V is TRBV7-9; D is perhaps TRBD1 (5 bases). This CDR3 spans 12 amino acids. Trimming took 4 bases from V and 5 from J, leaving 7 bases between them. Germline V gene data show CDR1 as SEHNR and CDR2 as FQNEAQ (reference sequence).

This clonotype was recorded many times. The V gene is TRBV2, the J gene TRBJ2-2; 11 bases fit TRBD1. The CDR3 is 14 amino acids. The V gene's germline CDR1 is SNHLY and CDR2 FYNNEI. V was pared by 9 bases and J by 3 bases, with 3 bases of the junction left unmatched. DNA for the CDR3: TGTGCCAGACGGACAGGGGGCGACACCGGGGAGCTGTTTTTT. It translates to CARRTGGDTGELFF.

There are many counts of this clonotype. The V call is TRBV5-1, the J call TRBJ1-1; TRBD1 is a possible D gene (5 bases). Germline V gene data show CDR1 as SGHRS and CDR2 as YFSETQ. With 5 bases removed from V and 6 bases from J, the gap between germline ends came to 11 bases. The CDR3 contains 12 residues. The chain's CDR3 is CASSSEGSEAFF. CDR3 sequence (DNA): TGCGCCAGCAGTAGCGAGGGGTCTGAAGCTTTCTTT.

This clonotype came up many times. The J gene is TRBJ2-1, the V gene TRBV7-7; D unresolved. Deletions cut 1 base from V and 7 bases from J, with 8 bases between. Germline V lookup: CDR1 SSHAT, CDR2 FNYEAQ (reference sequence). This CDR3 has 13 residues. This CDR3 reads CASSLGAGNEQFF. Here the CDR3 DNA reads TGTGCCAGCAGCTTAGGTGCCGGAAATGAGCAGTTCTTC.

V is TRBV28 and J is TRBJ1-5, with 7 bases matching TRBD1. V shed 6 bases and J 1 base; nucleotides not matched to a gene: 6. From germline, CDR1 is MDHEN and CDR2 SYDVKM. This CDR3 has 15 amino acids. CDR3 sequence: CASSPDRASNQPQHF. The CDR3 coding sequence is TGTGCCAGCAGCCCCGACAGGGCGAGCAATCAGCCCCAGCATTTT.

There are many counts of this clonotype. This chain joins TRBV30 and TRBJ1-3; unclear D gene. This CDR3 region has 13 residues. Per the germline V gene, CDR1 is GTSNPN and CDR2 is SVGIG (reference sequence). The ends were cut back, 3 bases at V and 8 bases at J, with 14 bases in the middle. The CDR3 region is CAWSAPARDTIYF. CDR3 nucleotide sequence: TGTGCCTGGAGCGCCCCGGCCCGAGACACCATATATTTT.

In its sample, this clonotype was seen once. The chain links TRBV4-1 to TRBJ1-3; a possible D gene is TRBD1 (6 bases). The V end lost 0 bases, the J end lost 1 base, and 13 bases lay between the germline ends. This CDR3 is built from 17 residues. CDR1 MGHRA and CDR2 YSYEKL come from the germline V gene. CDR3 nucleotides: TGCGCCAGCAGCCAAGAGTCTGGACAGAGGTCTGGAAACACCATATATTTT. It codes for CASSQESGQRSGNTIYF.

This clonotype came up many times. V usage is TRBV12-3 or TRBV12-4 and J usage is TRBJ1-1, with 9 bases fitting TRBD1. The CDR3 is 15 residues long. V shed 1 base, J shed 2 bases, and the junction held 2 bases outside the gene matches. CDR3 region: CASSLGGQGNTEAFF. The CDR3 nucleotides are TGTGCCAGCAGTTTAGGGGGACAGGGAAACACTGAAGCTTTCTTT.